A single sample gave rise to the 27 T cell receptor beta chains below, sequenced in a study of shared clonotypes between healthy human individuals. Measured with immunoSEQ multiplex PCR; TCRdb has only the in-frame clones, and not every one. Among around 1.6 million clones listed, 95% to 99% were seen once. The sequenced sample was naive CD4+ T cells sorted from blood. Subset described: CD45RA+ positively selected. The receptors come from a man aged 25 to 40 in good health.

The genes are TRBV7-9 and TRBJ1-1; D remains ambiguous. V was clipped by 1 base and J by 11 bases, with 17 bases between them. CDR3 size: 14 residues. Germline values: CDR1 SEHNR, CDR2 FQNEAQ (reference sequence). The CDR3 bases are TGTGCCAGCAGCTTAGGCGCTGCCAGAGGGTCCGCTTTCTTT. As protein: CASSLGAARGSAFF.

This rearrangement joins TRBV19 to TRBJ2-2; D is unclear. Per germline, CDR1 LNHDA and CDR2 SQIVND (reference sequence). The V end lost 4 bases, the J end lost 4 bases, and 4 bases lay between the germline ends. The length of the CDR3 is 12 residues. CDR3 amino acids: CASSTRTGELFF. The CDR3 DNA sequence: TGTGCCAGTAGTACACGCACCGGGGAGCTGTTTTTT.

The chain uses TRBV2 and TRBJ2-1; tentatively, D is TRBD2 (5 bases). Germline V CDR1 and CDR2: SNHLY, FYNNEI. Deletions cut 6 bases from V and 4 bases from J, with 16 bases between. This CDR3 contains 15 residues. CDR3 sequence (DNA): TGTGCCAGCAGCGTTGGACCCGGACTTTACAATGAGCAGTTCTTC. Translation gives CASSVGPGLYNEQFF.

The V and J genes are TRBV5-4 and TRBJ1-3; D uncertain. Germline V lookup: CDR1 SGHNT, CDR2 YYREEE (reference sequence). The CDR3 length is 15 residues. V shed 2 bases and J shed 0 bases, with 9 bases lying between them. The CDR3 DNA follows: TGTGCCAGCAGCTTCGGACTGAACTCTGGAAACACCATATATTTT. Amino acid sequence: CASSFGLNSGNTIYF.

The J gene is TRBJ2-2, the V gene TRBV5-6, with D tentatively TRBD1 (5 bases). V was pared by 1 base and J by 1 base, with 11 bases between. This CDR3 is built from 16 residues. Germline V gives CDR1 SGHDT, CDR2 YYEEEE. This CDR3 is CASSLRVGLNTGELFF. In DNA, the CDR3 is TGTGCCAGCAGCTTGAGGGTGGGGCTGAACACCGGGGAGCTGTTTTTT.

This chain links TRBV11-3 with TRBJ2-3; 10 positions agree with TRBD2. Germline CDR1 is SGHNT and CDR2 is YENEEA. J lost 4 bases, V lost 4 bases, and 5 bases had no gene match. The CDR3 has 15 amino acids. The CDR3 sequence: CASSYRLAGSDTQYF. For the CDR3, the DNA is TGTGCCAGCAGCTACCGACTAGCGGGCTCAGATACGCAGTATTTT.

The chain combines TRBV11-2 with TRBJ2-7, with 15 nucleotides matching TRBD2. V lost 5 bases and J lost 7; bases outside the gene matches: 9. From germline, CDR1 is SGHAT and CDR2 FQNNGV. This CDR3 spans 16 amino acids. CDR3: CASSRTSGRAFWEQYF. For the CDR3, the DNA is TGTGCCAGCAGCCGGACTAGCGGGAGGGCCTTTTGGGAGCAGTACTTC.

This chain joins TRBV25-1 and TRBJ2-1; TRBD2 matches at 10 bases. CDR3 size: 18 residues. Germline V gene lookup returns CDR1 MGHDK and CDR2 SYGVNS. After removal of 0 bases from V and 8 bases from J, the junction contained 13 bases not matched to a gene. Here the CDR3 DNA reads TGTGCCAGCAGTGAATATGAGGCTAGCGGGAGTGGTAGGGATGAGCAGTTCTTC. This sequence encodes CASSEYEASGSGRDEQFF.

Points on this clone: At one end, the junction sequence differs from germline, possibly due to a read error. The chain couples TRBV7-8 to TRBJ2-1; 7 nucleotides align to TRBD2. Germline values: CDR1 SGHVS, CDR2 FQNEAQ. The CDR3 extends over 13 amino acids. CDR3 protein: CASSLAGRGGTLF. The DNA for the CDR3 is TGTGCCAGCAGCTTAGCGGGGAGGGGAGGGACTCTCTTC.

V gene TRBV27 combines with J gene TRBJ2-3; 11 bases fit TRBD2. V gave up 3 bases and J gave up 4 bases; unmatched junction bases: 9. The V gene's germline CDR1 is MNHEY and CDR2 SMNVEV (reference sequence). The CDR3 sequence is 17 residues long. CDR3 coding DNA: TGTGCCAGCAGTTTCGAAACCTTAGCGGGAGGGCCAGATACGCAGTATTTT. The encoded protein is CASSFETLAGGPDTQYF.

V gene TRBV15 combines with J gene TRBJ2-1; TRBD2 agrees at 8 bases. The V segment lost 7 bases and the J segment 2 bases; nucleotides outside the gene matches: 4. The CDR3 has 14 amino acids. Germline V lookup: CDR1 LNHNV, CDR2 YYDKDF (reference sequence). The CDR3 here is CATKAGGAYNEQFF. DNA of the CDR3: TGTGCCACCAAGGCGGGGGGCGCCTACAATGAGCAGTTCTTC.

The V and J genes are TRBV5-6 and TRBJ2-3; 10 nucleotides line up with TRBD1. The CDR3 contains 18 residues. The V and J ends lost 4 bases and 1 base, in that order; junction bases with no gene match: 12. Germline V gene lookup returns CDR1 SGHDT and CDR2 YYEEEE. DNA of the CDR3: TGTGCCAGCAGCAACCGGACAGGGGGATTAGTAGGCACAGATACGCAGTATTTT. As protein: CASSNRTGGLVGTDTQYF. The full variable domain, in which reference TRBV5-6 and TRBJ2-3 provide the parts outside the CDR3, is DAGVTQSPTHLIKTRGQQVTLRCSPKSGHDTVSWYQQALGQGPQFIFQYYEEEERQRGNFPDRFSGHQFPNYSSELNVNALLLGDSALYLCASSNRTGGLVGTDTQYFGPGTRLTVL.

The chain couples TRBV5-6 to TRBJ1-2, with D possibly TRBD1 on 5 matching bases. The V end was cut by 4 bases, the J end by 4 bases, with 20 bases between. This CDR3 contains 16 residues. Germline lookup yields CDR1 SGHDT and CDR2 YYEEEE. CDR3 protein: CASSLPHRKAPYGYTF. In DNA, the CDR3 is TGTGCCAGCAGCCTCCCTCACAGGAAAGCTCCCTATGGCTACACCTTC.

The chain recombines TRBV6-6 with TRBJ1-5, with 8 nucleotides matching TRBD1. V was pared by 0 bases and J by 6 bases, with 4 bases of the junction left unmatched. The CDR3 totals 15 residues. Germline loops: CDR1 MNHNY, CDR2 SVGAGI (reference sequence). This CDR3 reads CASSYSWTGFQPQHF. The CDR3 DNA reads as TGTGCCAGCAGTTACTCATGGACAGGGTTTCAGCCCCAGCATTTT.

This clone was observed once. The genes are TRBV11-2 and TRBJ2-7, with 7 bases that match TRBD2. Trimming removed 3 bases from V and 2 bases from J; junction bases left unmatched: 7. The germline V gene encodes CDR1 SGHAT and CDR2 FQNNGV. This CDR3 spans 15 amino acids. The CDR3 reads CASSFRLAETYEQYF. CDR3 DNA sequence: TGTGCCAGCAGCTTCCGCCTAGCGGAGACCTACGAGCAGTACTTC.

The rearrangement joins TRBV2 to TRBJ2-5; D gene unclear. The CDR3 is 15 residues long. CDR1 is SNHLY, CDR2 FYNNEI, per germline. Trimming took off 2 bases at V and 5 bases at J, with 15 bases between the two ends. CDR3 sequence: CASSEMIPKDETQYF. CDR3 nucleotides: TGTGCCAGCAGTGAAATGATTCCGAAGGATGAGACCCAGTACTTC.

V and J are TRBV29-1 and TRBJ2-7; D might be TRBD1 (6 bases). The germline CDR1 and CDR2 sequences are SQVTM and ANQGSEA. V dropped 4 bases and J dropped 2 bases, with 12 bases sitting between them. The CDR3 covers 13 residues. CDR3 loop: CSVAWDKTYEQYF. The CDR3 DNA is TGCAGCGTTGCTTGGGACAAAACCTACGAGCAGTACTTC.

CDR3 sequence reads: CASSESGGARNGYTF. CDR3 in DNA: TGTGCCAGCAGTGAATCAGGGGGCGCTCGGAATGGCTACACCTTC. This chain links TRBV2 with TRBJ1-2; TRBD1 aligns across 8 bases. This CDR3 contains 15 residues. Looked up from germline, CDR1 is SNHLY and CDR2 is FYNNEI. V was clipped by 2 bases and J by 6 bases; unmatched bases: 8.

The V and J genes are TRBV29-1 and TRBJ2-5; D is perhaps TRBD1 or TRBD2 (6 bases each). Germline V CDR1 and CDR2: SQVTM, ANQGSEA. The CDR3 covers 12 residues. In DNA form, the CDR3 reads TGCACCGGGGGCGGCGGCCAAGAGACCCAGTACTTC. Encoded protein: CTGGGGQETQYF.

This chain joins TRBV15 and TRBJ2-1; tentative D call: TRBD1 (6 bases). The CDR3 sequence is 13 residues long. Trimming removed 4 bases at V and 15 bases at J, with 19 bases between. The germline gives CDR1 LNHNV, CDR2 YYDKDF (reference sequence). The CDR3: CATSTGAGDPPFF. The CDR3 DNA reads TGTGCCACCAGCACCGGGGCAGGGGACCCCCCGTTCTTC.

The chain joins TRBV18 to TRBJ2-7, with TRBD1 matching 7 bases. Germline V gene lookup returns CDR1 KGHSH and CDR2 LQKENI. The CDR3 is 14 residues long. V dropped 4 bases and J dropped 5; count of bases not matched to a gene: 8. The CDR3: CASSHETGSHEQYF. Written as DNA, the CDR3 is TGTGCCAGCTCACATGAGACAGGGAGCCACGAGCAGTACTTC.

V usage is TRBV11-2 and J usage is TRBJ2-5; D not resolved. The CDR3 has 13 residues. V was shortened by 2 bases and J by 4 bases, with 8 bases between the two germline ends. Germline CDR1 SGHAT, CDR2 FQNNGV. The CDR3 DNA reads TGTGCCAGCAGCTTATCCGATTTAGAGACCCAGTACTTC. Encoded protein: CASSLSDLETQYF.

The genes are TRBV30 and TRBJ2-3, with D hard to call. Germline V lookup: CDR1 GTSNPN, CDR2 SVGIG (reference sequence). V was trimmed by 2 bases and J by 2 bases, leaving 14 bases between them. The CDR3 runs 15 residues. The CDR3 sequence is CAWSSKESLTDTQYF. CDR3 in DNA: TGTGCCTGGAGTTCAAAGGAGTCACTCACAGATACGCAGTATTTT.

The chain employs TRBV7-2 and TRBJ2-7; D may match TRBD1 or TRBD2 (5 bases each). Trimming took off 0 bases at V and 0 bases at J, with 18 bases between the two ends. Per germline, CDR1 SGHTA and CDR2 FQGNSA. The CDR3 runs 18 residues. This CDR3 reads CASSLAIRGPKSSYEQYF. For the CDR3, the DNA is TGTGCCAGCAGCTTAGCAATAAGGGGACCGAAGAGCTCCTACGAGCAGTACTTC.

Comment on this clone: An end of the junction does not agree with germline; a read error may underlie this. This chain uses TRBV7-9 with TRBJ2-1; TRBD1 aligns across 7 bases. This CDR3 is 14 amino acids long. CDR1 is SEHNR and CDR2 is FQNEAQ in the germline V gene (reference sequence). In nucleotides, the CDR3 is TGTGCCAGCAGCCGAAACAACAGGGGTAATGAACAGTTCTTC. Translating gives CASSRNNRGNEQFF.

The gene calls are TRBV9 and TRBJ2-3, with 7 nucleotides matching TRBD1. CDR3 length: 14 amino acids. Germline V gene sequence: CDR1 SGDLS, CDR2 YYNGEE. The V gene end was trimmed by 4 bases and the J gene end by 6 bases; junction bases not matched to a gene: 8. CDR3 coding DNA: TGTGCCAGCAGCAGGGGGCCCGGCTCGGATACGCAGTATTTT. Encoded protein: CASSRGPGSDTQYF.

The J gene is TRBJ2-1, the V gene TRBV6-5; 7 bases fit TRBD1. J gave up 0 bases and V 5 bases, and 4 bases lay outside the gene matches. The CDR3 is 15 residues long. The germline gives CDR1 MNHEY, CDR2 SVGAGI. Written as DNA, the CDR3 is TGTGCCAGCAGTCCGACAGGGAGCTCCTACAATGAGCAGTTCTTC. Amino acid sequence: CASSPTGSSYNEQFF.